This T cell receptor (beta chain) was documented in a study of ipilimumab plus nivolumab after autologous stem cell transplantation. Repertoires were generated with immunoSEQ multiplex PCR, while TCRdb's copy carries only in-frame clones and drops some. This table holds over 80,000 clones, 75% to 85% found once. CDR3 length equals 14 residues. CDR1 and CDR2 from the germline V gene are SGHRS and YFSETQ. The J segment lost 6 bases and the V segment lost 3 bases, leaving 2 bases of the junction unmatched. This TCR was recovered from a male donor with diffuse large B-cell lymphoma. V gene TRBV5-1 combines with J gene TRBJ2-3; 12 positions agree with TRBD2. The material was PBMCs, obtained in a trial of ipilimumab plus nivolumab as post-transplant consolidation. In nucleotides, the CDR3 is TGCGCCAGCAGCTCGACTAGCGGGGGCGATACGCAGTATTTT. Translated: CASSSTSGGDTQYF. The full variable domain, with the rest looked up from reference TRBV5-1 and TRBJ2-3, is KAGVTQTPRYLIKTRGQQVTLSCSPISGHRSVSWYQQTPGQGLQFLFEYFSETQRNKGNFPGRFSGRQFSNSRSEMNVSTLELGDSALYLCASSSTSGGDTQYFGPGTRLTVL.